One T cell receptor (beta chain) is described in this entry. The data originate from a study of blood T cell repertoires in COVID-19. Using immunoSEQ multiplex PCR, the repertoire was profiled, and TCRdb retains in-frame clones only, with some absent. The sample includes hundreds of thousands of clones, 85% to 90% seen only once; the top ten take under 8.5%. The junction had 9 bases not matched to a gene; V was cut back by 5 bases and J by 0 bases. CDR3 length equals 17 residues. Looked up from germline, CDR1 is SEHNR and CDR2 is FQNEAQ (reference sequence). Sequencing used peripheral blood. This receptor was identified in a woman aged 45-60 years with COVID-19, enrolled during active disease. The chain joins TRBV7-9 to TRBJ1-1; 10 bases map to TRBD1. CDR3 sequence reads: CASSPRTGTGVNTEAFF. CDR3 coding DNA: TGTGCCAGCAGCCCCCGCACCGGGACAGGGGTGAACACTGAAGCTTTCTTT.